The entry that follows covers one T cell receptor (beta chain) sequence. Sequenced by immunoSEQ multiplex PCR; TCRdb stores in-frame clones only, minus some. The table has approximately 1.5 million clones, around 98% seen once. The sample comes from a study of shared clonotypes between healthy human individuals. The sample comprised naive CD4+ T cells sorted from blood. The subset here: CD45RA+ positively selected. This receptor was taken from a man in his thirties or forties in good health.

The CDR3 here is CASSPGLGKNIQYF. The CDR3, as DNA: TGTGCCAGCTCACCCGGGTTAGGCAAAAACATTCAGTACTTC. The chain carries TRBV18 and TRBJ2-4, with no clear D. CDR3 size: 14 residues. V lost 3 bases, J lost 3 bases, and 9 bases lay in between. The V gene's germline CDR1 is KGHSH and CDR2 LQKENI.